Listed here are 28 T cell receptor beta chains from one sample, sequenced in a study of regulatory T cells in long-lasting Graves disease. Time point denoted: newly diagnosed GD, antithyroid drugs for less than 3 months. PBMC-extracted RNA yielded the TCR library. In building TCR beta libraries, iRepertoire HTBI primers were used together with Arm-PCR of CDR3 regions. TCRdb reprocessed the multiplex PCR reads with MiXCR, giving one entry per CDR3 protein. Of about 420,000 distinct CDR3 sequences listed, about 15% are singletons. The data also belong to a second study, concerning T cells in Graves' hyperthyroidism and ophthalmopathy.

The sample in question was peripheral blood mononuclear cells (PBMCs), obtained at new diagnosis, from a patient treated with antithyroid drugs. These receptors were collected from a young woman with Graves disease.

V is TRBV5-1 and J is TRBJ1-1; D is unclear. Trimming took 0 bases from V and 4 from J, leaving 16 bases between them. The CDR3 is 16 residues long. CDR1 is SGHRS, CDR2 YFSETQ, per germline. The CDR3 DNA sequence: TGCGCCAGCAGCTTGGAAGTTTGGAGGGAAAGCACTGAAGCTTTCTTT. This codes for CASSLEVWRESTEAFF.

This clonotype was seen repeatedly, ten times or more. V and J are TRBV9 and TRBJ1-2, with a tentative D call TRBD1 (6 bases). The CDR3 has 13 amino acids. V was pared by 2 bases and J by 4 bases, with 9 bases between. Germline CDR1 and CDR2: SGDLS and YYNGEE. The CDR3 bases are TGTGCCAGCAGCGTCGGGGGCGGCTATGGCTACACCTTC. It codes for CASSVGGGYGYTF.

This clonotype came up a few times. At one end the junction does not follow the germline gene, possibly because of a read error. The chain carries TRBV12-3 or TRBV12-4 and TRBJ1-5, with D hard to call. The CDR3 spans 13 residues. As DNA, the CDR3 is TGTGCCAGCAATTTAGAGTCTCCCCAGCCCCAGCATTTT. This encodes CASNLESPQPQHF.

This clonotype has a handful of counts. The chain employs TRBV9 and TRBJ2-2; possibly TRBD1 or TRBD2 for D (5 bases each). Germline V lookup: CDR1 SGDLS, CDR2 YYNGEE. With 3 bases removed from V and 7 bases from J, the gap between germline ends came to 16 bases. This CDR3 has 15 amino acids. CDR3 region: CASSAYRDAVGELFF. The CDR3 DNA reads as TGTGCCAGCAGCGCCTACCGGGACGCAGTCGGGGAGCTGTTTTTT. Drawing the rest from reference TRBV9 and TRBJ2-2, the complete variable domain is DSGVTQTPKHLITATGQRVTLRCSPRSGDLSVYWYQQSLDQGLQFLIQYYNGEERAKGNILERFSAQQFPDLHSELNLSSLELGDSALYFCASSAYRDAVGELFFGEGSRLTVL.

This clonotype came up many times. The chain employs TRBV30 and TRBJ1-5, with TRBD1 matching 7 bases. Unmatched junction bases numbered 8, after V lost 2 bases and J lost 10 bases. The germline CDR1 and CDR2 sequences are GTSNPN and SVGIG (reference sequence). The CDR3 contains 13 residues. The CDR3 nucleotides read TGTGCCTGGAGTACAGGGGCCCTTCAACCCCAGCATTTT. It codes for CAWSTGALQPQHF.

This clonotype has at least ten counts. The CDR3 DNA follows: TGTGCCAGCAGTAACGCCTGGGCCGGGAGCACAGATACGCAGTATTTT. It encodes CASSNAWAGSTDTQYF. This chain joins TRBV28 and TRBJ2-3; D not certain. From germline, CDR1 is MDHEN and CDR2 SYDVKM. This CDR3 spans 16 amino acids. The V and J ends lost 5 bases and 0 bases respectively, with 15 bases between them.

This clonotype was counted only a few times. At one of its ends the junction is not consistent with the germline gene, which may arise from a read error. The rearrangement uses TRBV18 and TRBJ2-1, with D perhaps matching TRBD1 (6 bases). CDR3 length: 13 amino acids. In germline, CDR1 is KGHSH, CDR2 LQKENI. The CDR3 protein is CASSPLPDREQFF. CDR3 nucleotides: TGTGCCAGCTCGCCACTCCCGGACAGAGAGCAGTTCTTC. The full variable domain, in which reference TRBV18 and TRBJ2-1 provide the parts outside the CDR3, is NAGVMQNPRHLVRRRGQEARLRCSPMKGHSHVYWYRQLPEEGLKFMVYLQKENIIDESGMPKERFSAEFPKEGPSILRIQQVVRGDSAAYFCASSPLPDREQFFGPGTRLTVL.

This clonotype has a handful of counts. A much larger clone lies a single base off, so this may be a read error. The J gene is TRBJ2-1, the V gene TRBV13; D remains unclear. CDR1 is PRHDT, CDR2 FYEKMQ, per germline (reference sequence). Trimming removed 0 bases at V and 3 bases at J, with 3 bases between. The CDR3 totals 13 residues. In DNA form, the CDR3 reads TGTGCCAGCAGCTTAGGGGACTACAATGAGCAGTTCTTC. It yields the protein CASSLGDYNEQFF. The variable domain in full, with the rest retrieved from reference TRBV13 and TRBJ2-1, is AAGVIQSPRHLIKEKRETATLKCYPIPRHDTVYWYQQGPGQDPQFLISFYEKMQSDKGSIPDRFSAQQFSDYHSELNMSSLELGDSALYFCASSLGDYNEQFFGPGTRLTVL.

The CDR3 DNA reads TGTGCCAGCAGTTACACCTGGACAGGGGTGACCGGGGAGCTGTTTTTT. Protein sequence: CASSYTWTGVTGELFF. The rearrangement links TRBV6-5 to TRBJ2-2; 9 bases map to TRBD1. V gave up 2 bases and J gave up 5 bases; unmatched junction bases: 6. The germline V gene has CDR1 MNHEY and CDR2 SVGAGI. The CDR3 runs to 16 residues.

This clonotype was seen ten or more times. V and J are TRBV10-2 and TRBJ2-1, with D possibly matching TRBD1 (6 bases). CDR3 length: 17 amino acids. Germline CDR1 WSHSY, CDR2 SAAADI. V was pared by 2 bases and J by 0 bases, with 14 bases between. The CDR3 sequence is CASSEVLRTDSYNEQFF. The CDR3 nucleotides are TGCGCCAGCAGTGAGGTTCTCAGGACAGACTCCTACAATGAGCAGTTCTTC.

This clonotype was counted many times. The CDR3 spells CASSLVVTSSEQFF. DNA of the CDR3: TGTGCCAGCAGCTTAGTTGTGACTAGTTCTGAGCAGTTCTTC. This chain links TRBV7-6 with TRBJ2-1; tentative D call: TRBD2 (6 bases). From germline, CDR1 is SGHVS and CDR2 FNYEAQ. The CDR3 spans 14 residues. V was trimmed by 1 base and J by 9 bases, leaving 13 bases between them.

This clonotype was detected ten times or more. The V gene is TRBV11-2, the J gene TRBJ2-1; 8 bases align to TRBD2. This CDR3 contains 17 residues. From germline, CDR1 is SGHAT and CDR2 FQNNGV. V dropped 2 bases and J dropped 0; count of bases not matched to a gene: 6. The CDR3 sequence is CASSLRGGLSSYNEQFF. CDR3 bases: TGTGCCAGCAGCTTACGGGGGGGCCTCAGCTCCTACAATGAGCAGTTCTTC.

This clonotype has ten or more counts. The gene calls are TRBV6-2 or TRBV6-3 and TRBJ1-5; D not certain. Germline assignment: CDR1 MNHEY and CDR2 SVGEGT. The V end was cut by 5 bases, the J end by 7 bases, with 15 bases between. The CDR3 runs to 14 residues. This chain's CDR3 is CASSEQKKGQPQHF. CDR3 in DNA: TGTGCCAGCAGTGAACAGAAAAAGGGACAGCCCCAGCATTTT.

This clonotype was counted only a few times. The chain recombines TRBV7-9 with TRBJ2-7; D gene uncertain. The CDR3 runs 13 residues. Trimming removed 4 bases from V and 1 base from J, with 8 bases in between. CDR1 is SEHNR, CDR2 FQNEAQ, per germline (reference sequence). CDR3 in amino acids: CASSYLLSYEQYF. As DNA, the CDR3 is TGTGCCAGCAGCTATCTCTTATCCTACGAGCAGTACTTC.

The genes are TRBV5-1 and TRBJ2-5; TRBD2 is a possible D gene (7 bases). Germline values: CDR1 SGHRS, CDR2 YFSETQ. The V and J ends lost 7 bases and 5 bases respectively, with 18 bases between them. The CDR3 is 14 amino acids. The CDR3 here is CASGGASGGETQYF. The DNA of the CDR3 is TGCGCCAGCGGGGGGGCTAGCGGAGGGGAGACCCAGTACTTC. The whole variable domain, remainder taken from reference TRBV5-1 and TRBJ2-5, is KAGVTQTPRYLIKTRGQQVTLSCSPISGHRSVSWYQQTPGQGLQFLFEYFSETQRNKGNFPGRFSGRQFSNSRSEMNVSTLELGDSALYLCASGGASGGETQYFGPGTRLLVL.

This clonotype came up many times. The rearrangement joins TRBV5-5 to TRBJ2-2, with D uncertain. With 2 bases removed from V and 4 bases from J, the gap between germline ends came to 6 bases. CDR1 SGHKS and CDR2 YYEKEE come from the germline V gene (reference sequence). This CDR3 comprises 13 residues. The CDR3 region has the DNA TGTGCCAGCAGCTTTGAACCCACCGGGGAGCTGTTTTTT. Protein sequence: CASSFEPTGELFF.

The chain is built from TRBV5-1 and TRBJ2-7, with TRBD2 identical over 11 bases. This CDR3 has 16 amino acids. V dropped 2 bases and J dropped 6; count of bases not matched to a gene: 10. Germline CDR1 SGHRS, CDR2 YFSETQ. This CDR3 is CASSLIQTSGKAEQYF. In nucleotides, the CDR3 is TGCGCCAGCAGCTTAATTCAGACTAGCGGGAAGGCCGAGCAGTACTTC.

This clonotype was counted at least ten times. The V call is TRBV29-1, the J call TRBJ2-3, with no clear D. From germline, CDR1 is SQVTM and CDR2 ANQGSEA. The germline V and J ends were trimmed by 1 base and 0 bases, with 2 bases remaining between them. The CDR3 runs to 12 residues. This chain's CDR3 is CSVEGSTDTQYF. In DNA, the CDR3 is TGCAGCGTTGAAGGGAGCACAGATACGCAGTATTTT.

This clonotype came up once. The chain couples TRBV12-3 or TRBV12-4 to TRBJ2-7, with 8 positions matching TRBD2. There are 15 residues in the CDR3. V shed 6 bases, J shed 5 bases, and the junction held 12 bases outside the gene matches. In DNA form, the CDR3 reads TGTGCCAGCAGAGCATCTAGCGGGCTTTTGGACGAGCAGTACTTC. It is translated as CASRASSGLLDEQYF.

In its sample, this clonotype was seen many times. The CDR3 DNA sequence: TGTGCCAGCAGTTTAGGCCCCCTGATGTGGCAGTTCTTC. It codes for CASSLGPLMWQFF. This sequence joins TRBV12-3 or TRBV12-4 and TRBJ2-1; D call uncertain. CDR3 length: 13 residues. V lost 1 base and J 12 bases, leaving 13 bases between the germline ends.

In this sample, this clonotype turned up many times. V and J are TRBV29-1 and TRBJ2-1; 8 bases fit TRBD1. Germline-derived CDR1 and CDR2 are SQVTM and ANQGSEA. The CDR3 extends over 15 amino acids. V dropped 7 bases and J dropped 7; count of bases not matched to a gene: 15. Here the CDR3 DNA reads TGCAGCGCCGTGCCTATAGACAGGGGCGAAAATGAGCAGTTCTTC. Translation: CSAVPIDRGENEQFF.

This clonotype was found a few times. At one end, the junction sequence differs from germline, possibly due to a read error. The chain couples TRBV24-1 to TRBJ2-1; 8 bases are shared with TRBD2. Germline CDR1 KGHDR, CDR2 SFDVKD. The length of the CDR3 is 15 residues. The CDR3 DNA reads as TGTGCCGCCAGTCTGAAATTTTCTAGCGGGAATGAGCAGTTCTTC. Its protein product is CAASLKFSSGNEQFF.

The chain couples TRBV4-1 to TRBJ2-5; unclear D gene. The CDR3 length is 15 residues. Germline V gene sequence: CDR1 MGHRA, CDR2 YSYEKL. The V end lost 0 bases, the J end lost 5 bases, and 13 bases lay between the germline ends. This chain's CDR3 is CASSQDRSFAETQYF. CDR3 DNA: TGCGCCAGCAGCCAAGACCGATCATTTGCGGAGACCCAGTACTTC.

J is TRBJ2-5 and V is TRBV2; 9 nucleotides match TRBD2. The CDR3 length is 15 residues. The trim removed 1 base at V and 1 base at J, leaving 1 base unmatched. CDR1 SNHLY and CDR2 FYNNEI come from the germline V gene. The CDR3 loop is CASSEVGLAQETQYF. The CDR3 DNA reads TGTGCCAGCAGTGAAGTGGGACTAGCCCAAGAGACCCAGTACTTC.

V and J are TRBV18 and TRBJ2-1; D ambiguous. The length of the CDR3 is 16 residues. The germline CDR1 and CDR2 sequences are KGHSH and LQKENI. The V end was cut by 3 bases, the J end by 4 bases, with 16 bases between. CDR3 amino acids: CASSPPQAGRYNEQFF. The CDR3 DNA is TGTGCCAGCTCACCGCCGCAAGCTGGTCGATACAATGAGCAGTTCTTC.

This clonotype was detected many times. The chain is built from TRBV2 and TRBJ2-3, with D possibly matching TRBD1 (6 bases). Germline CDR1 and CDR2: SNHLY and FYNNEI. Trimming removed 4 bases at V and 3 bases at J, with 11 bases between. The CDR3 runs to 14 residues. The CDR3 loop reads CASSVRGKTDTQYF. CDR3 in DNA: TGTGCCAGCAGTGTCAGGGGAAAGACAGATACGCAGTATTTT.

This clonotype was observed a few times. This sequence joins TRBV6-2 or TRBV6-3 and TRBJ2-1; TRBD2 is a possible D gene (6 bases). The CDR3 spans 15 residues. Germline CDR1 MNHEY, CDR2 SVGEGT. V lost 4 bases to trimming and J lost 7 bases, with 17 bases between them. The CDR3 protein is CASSFLATQSNEQFF. CDR3 in DNA: TGTGCCAGCAGTTTTCTAGCGACTCAGAGTAATGAGCAGTTCTTC.

This clonotype was observed a few times. This chain uses TRBV20-1 with TRBJ1-2, with a possible D match to TRBD1 (5 bases). V shed 3 bases and J shed 0 bases, with 8 bases lying between them. The CDR3 contains 13 residues. The germline CDR1 and CDR2 sequences are DFQATT and SNEGSKA (reference sequence). CDR3 loop: CSASREANYGYTF. In DNA form, the CDR3 reads TGCAGTGCTAGCAGGGAGGCTAACTATGGCTACACCTTC.